This T cell receptor (beta chain) is drawn from a study of T cell repertoires in cytomegalovirus infection. Study-wide context: Public TCR beta signature analysis indicated the presence of both CMV infection and matching HLA type. General study findings and limits: Of the TCR beta families, the public ones yielded a cumulative frequency that identified carriers of CMV plus the relevant HLA.

The CDR3 spans 15 residues. The V and J ends lost 5 bases and 7 bases respectively, with 17 bases between them. The germline V gene has CDR1 SEHNR and CDR2 FQNEAQ (reference sequence). From the reads, TCRdb called clonotypes with MiXCR, one entry per CDR3 protein. This sample has approximately 910,000 distinct CDR3 sequences; around a third occur once, and the top ten carry roughly 13%. Remarks on this clonotype: The antigen is unknown.

This chain joins TRBV7-9 and TRBJ2-2; the D is unclear. Sequences were derived from cultured CD8+ T cells from PBMCs, sampled from culture after CMV antigen stimulation. This sequence originates from a human donor in good health (CMV status not recorded). Some clones in this sample may be carry-over from other donors' samples. The CDR3 loop is CASSPPGPIRGELFF. DNA of the CDR3: TGTGCCAGCAGCCCCCCCGGACCCATCCGCGGGGAGCTGTTTTTT.